The clone carrying this T cell receptor (beta chain) occurred many times. Specified time point: patch test 1, 2 weeks after DPC sensitization. The treatment here: therapeutic diphenylcyclopropenone sensitization with weekly scalp DPC. This sample was taken from a study of human T cells and chemical hapten exposure. One entry per CDR3 protein, called by TCRdb with MiXCR from the RACE reads. The sample includes around 71,000 distinct CDR3 sequences, about 9.4% of them seen just once. Germline CDR1 SGHRS, CDR2 YFSETQ. V lost 0 bases, J lost 5 bases, and 17 bases lay in between. CDR3 size: 16 residues. Source: whole blood, taken in connection with sensitization to the hapten diphenylcyclopropenone (DPC). V and J are TRBV5-1 and TRBJ2-5; D possibly uses TRBD1 or TRBD2 (6 bases each). The receptor was derived from a woman aged 40-49 years with alopecia areata. Some clones in this sample may be carry-over from other donors' samples. CDR3 loop: CASSLADMTGAETQYF. The CDR3 region has the DNA TGCGCCAGCAGCTTGGCCGATATGACGGGGGCCGAGACCCAGTACTTC.